These 25 T cell receptor beta chains share one sample of origin, sequenced in a study of identifying expanded T cells in peripheral blood (dated by TCRdb to between 2019 and 2020). Library preparation employed the immunoSEQ multiplex PCR assay. Held by TCRdb, this immuneACCESS table contains in-frame sequences only and omits some clones. Under half of the omission traces to an unresolved V gene where checked; the cause of the rest is unknown. The table for this sample lists some 90,000 clones; 75% to 90% of them were counted only once. The top ten hold roughly 5.5% of the sample. Sample: blood. Receptor source: a person aged 18-70 years in good health.

The chain couples TRBV13 to TRBJ1-1; D not certain. This CDR3 is 12 amino acids long. The germline V gene has CDR1 PRHDT and CDR2 FYEKMQ (reference sequence). V was trimmed by 8 bases and J by 0 bases, leaving 7 bases between them. The CDR3 sequence is CASRSVNTEAFF. The DNA for the CDR3 is TGTGCCAGCCGTTCAGTGAACACTGAAGCTTTCTTT.

This clone occurred a few times. This chain joins TRBV4-1 and TRBJ2-7; D uncertain. V was pared by 5 bases and J by 3 bases, with 14 bases between. Germline V lookup: CDR1 MGHRA, CDR2 YSYEKL. This CDR3 is 14 amino acids long. The CDR3, as DNA: TGCGCCAGCAGCAGCCCGGGTGGGCTCTACGAGCAGTACTTC. Protein product: CASSSPGGLYEQYF.

This sequence joins TRBV7-9 and TRBJ1-4, with a tentative D call TRBD1 (5 bases). The CDR3 is 15 amino acids. V gave up 5 bases and J gave up 0 bases, with 10 bases separating them. Germline CDR1 is SEHNR and CDR2 is FQNEAQ (reference sequence). CDR3 sequence: CASSRDLATNEKLFF. Written as DNA, the CDR3 is TGTGCCAGCAGCCGGGACCTAGCAACTAATGAAAAACTGTTTTTT.

This rearrangement joins TRBV6-5 to TRBJ2-7; tentatively, D is TRBD1 (6 bases). V was trimmed by 5 bases and J by 7 bases, leaving 12 bases between them. This CDR3 is 12 amino acids long. CDR1 is MNHEY, CDR2 SVGAGI, per germline. The CDR3 region has the DNA TGTGCCAGCAGTGGGACATTGAGGGAGCAGTACTTC. Translating it yields CASSGTLREQYF.

V usage is TRBV6-6 and J usage is TRBJ1-5; TRBD1 is a possible D gene (5 bases). The CDR3 contains 15 residues. Germline values: CDR1 MNHNY, CDR2 SVGAGI (reference sequence). Trimming pared 3 bases from V and 2 bases from J, leaving 11 bases between. The CDR3 sequence: CASSYRGDGNQPQHF. The DNA of the CDR3 is TGTGCCAGCAGTTATAGAGGGGACGGCAATCAGCCCCAGCATTTT.

The chain joins TRBV6-1 to TRBJ2-3, with a possible D match to TRBD1 (6 bases). The germline CDR1 and CDR2 sequences are MNHNS and SASEGT. The CDR3 length is 16 residues. With 3 bases removed from V and 5 bases from J, the gap between germline ends came to 18 bases. Written as DNA, the CDR3 is TGTGCCAGCAGTGAGTGGGACAACCTCGTGAGAGATACGCAGTATTTT. Its translation: CASSEWDNLVRDTQYF.

V usage is TRBV7-7 and J usage is TRBJ2-5; maybe TRBD2 (5 bases). The ends were cut back, 3 bases at V and 5 bases at J, with 28 bases in the middle. The CDR3 totals 19 residues. Germline CDR1 reads SSHAT; CDR2 reads FNYEAQ (reference sequence). The CDR3 DNA reads TGTGCCAGCAGCTTCGCCCCTGGGCGAGCGGTGGGAAGTTGGGAGACCCAGTACTTC. Amino acids: CASSFAPGRAVGSWETQYF.

The chain recombines TRBV9 with TRBJ1-5; D may be TRBD1 (6 bases). This CDR3 contains 15 residues. Germline V gene lookup returns CDR1 SGDLS and CDR2 YYNGEE. V was clipped by 5 bases and J by 5 bases, with 17 bases between them. CDR3 sequence (DNA): TGTGCCAGCAGTTTAGGTGGGGGCGACCATCAGCCCCAGCATTTT. This translates into CASSLGGGDHQPQHF.

V usage is TRBV5-1 and J usage is TRBJ1-6; TRBD1 agrees at 7 bases. J was trimmed by 4 bases and V by 5 bases; bases with no gene match: 15. Germline V gene data show CDR1 as SGHRS and CDR2 as YFSETQ. The CDR3 totals 18 residues. CDR3 residues: CASRGTVVGGVYNSPLHF. CDR3 coding DNA: TGCGCCAGCAGGGGGACAGTCGTCGGTGGGGTATATAATTCACCCCTCCACTTT.

The chain joins TRBV7-6 to TRBJ2-5; D call uncertain. This CDR3 has 14 amino acids. Per the germline V gene, CDR1 is SGHVS and CDR2 is FNYEAQ. V dropped 2 bases and J dropped 3 bases, with 10 bases sitting between them. The CDR3 nucleotides read TGTGCCAGCAGCTTAAGCCAGAATAAAGAGACCCAGTACTTC. It translates to CASSLSQNKETQYF.

The rearrangement uses TRBV7-2 and TRBJ1-1; no reliable D call. Germline values: CDR1 SGHTA, CDR2 FQGNSA. V lost 0 bases, J lost 1 base, and 12 bases lay in between. CDR3 length: 16 amino acids. The CDR3 nucleotides are TGTGCCAGCAGCTTAGCTTCGGCAGGCGGGAACACTGAAGCTTTCTTT. It encodes CASSLASAGGNTEAFF.

This rearrangement joins TRBV11-2 to TRBJ2-7; tentative D call: TRBD1 (5 bases). The germline V and J ends were trimmed by 1 base and 7 bases, with 14 bases remaining between them. This CDR3 is 14 amino acids long. Germline-derived CDR1 and CDR2 are SGHAT and FQNNGV. CDR3 in DNA: TGTGCCAGCAGCTTAGCCCAGGGAAGCCGGGAGCAGTACTTC. Translated, it gives CASSLAQGSREQYF.

The chain couples TRBV5-1 to TRBJ2-3; no clear D gene. The V gene lost 6 bases and the J gene lost 4 bases, with 15 bases spanning the gap. The germline V gene has CDR1 SGHRS and CDR2 YFSETQ. The CDR3 covers 14 residues. Here the CDR3 reads CASKSLAIPDTQYF. CDR3 sequence (DNA): TGCGCCAGCAAAAGTTTAGCCATCCCAGATACGCAGTATTTT. The full variable domain, in which reference TRBV5-1 and TRBJ2-3 provide the parts outside the CDR3, is KAGVTQTPRYLIKTRGQQVTLSCSPISGHRSVSWYQQTPGQGLQFLFEYFSETQRNKGNFPGRFSGRQFSNSRSEMNVSTLELGDSALYLCASKSLAIPDTQYFGPGTRLTVL.

This clone appeared a few times. V usage is TRBV20-1 and J usage is TRBJ2-7; no reliable D call. V was shortened by 0 bases and J by 7 bases, with 7 bases between the two germline ends. Germline CDR1 reads DFQATT; CDR2 reads SNEGSKA (reference sequence). This CDR3 is built from 11 residues. The CDR3 bases are TGCAGTGCTAGAGATTTAACGGAGCAGTACTTC. Translating gives CSARDLTEQYF.

The sample holds a few counts of this clone. This sequence joins TRBV2 and TRBJ1-2; D gene unclear. This CDR3 is built from 12 residues. Looked up from germline, CDR1 is SNHLY and CDR2 is FYNNEI. Deletions cut 1 base from V and 5 bases from J, with 5 bases between. CDR3 bases: TGTGCCAGCAGTGAAGGCACGTATGGCTACACCTTC. It encodes CASSEGTYGYTF.

The rearrangement joins TRBV18 to TRBJ1-5, with TRBD1 matching 8 bases. Per the germline V gene, CDR1 is KGHSH and CDR2 is LQKENI. The CDR3 runs 16 residues. V lost 4 bases to trimming and J lost 0 bases; unmatched junction nucleotides: 5. DNA for the CDR3: TGTGCCAGCTCACGACGACAGGGGAATAGCAATCAGCCCCAGCATTTT. Translating gives CASSRRQGNSNQPQHF.

The chain joins TRBV6-1 to TRBJ1-1; the match to TRBD1 covers 7 bases. CDR1 MNHNS and CDR2 SASEGT come from the germline V gene. Trimming at V came to 8 bases and at J to 7 bases, leaving 13 bases not matched to a gene. This CDR3 has 14 residues. The CDR3: CASSYLATGVEAFF. The CDR3 DNA reads TGTGCCAGCTCATACTTGGCCACAGGGGTTGAAGCTTTCTTT.

V and J are TRBV30 and TRBJ2-5, with D perhaps TRBD1 (6 bases). The germline CDR1 and CDR2 sequences are GTSNPN and SVGIG (reference sequence). This CDR3 has 12 residues. The ends were cut back, 6 bases at V and 4 bases at J, with 12 bases in the middle. The CDR3 bases are TGTGCCTGCGACAGGTTTCGAGAGACCCAGTACTTC. It translates to CACDRFRETQYF.

The chain recombines TRBV10-3 with TRBJ1-2, with D maybe TRBD1 (5 bases). Trimming removed 0 bases at V and 3 bases at J, with 8 bases between. Germline V gives CDR1 ENHRY, CDR2 SYGVKD. The CDR3 length is 14 residues. DNA for the CDR3: TGTGCCATCAGTGAGTCTGGGACCTACTATGGCTACACCTTC. This encodes CAISESGTYYGYTF.

There are a few counts of this clone. This chain joins TRBV2 and TRBJ2-7; 16 bases match TRBD2. The CDR3 extends over 15 amino acids. V gave up 5 bases and J gave up 5 bases; unmatched junction bases: 3. Germline CDR1 and CDR2: SNHLY and FYNNEI. DNA of the CDR3: TGTGCCAGCAGTCCCGGGACTAGCGGGGGGGACGAGCAGTACTTC. This gives the protein CASSPGTSGGDEQYF.

This chain connects TRBV30 to TRBJ1-1; D uncertain. This CDR3 region has 13 residues. Germline V CDR1 and CDR2: GTSNPN, SVGIG (reference sequence). The V end was cut by 0 bases, the J end by 1 base, with 6 bases between. DNA of the CDR3: TGTGCCTGGAGTGTGTCCCGGAACACTGAAGCTTTCTTT. It yields the protein CAWSVSRNTEAFF. The full variable domain, completed using reference TRBV30 and TRBJ1-1, is SQTIHQWPATLVQPVGSPLSLECTVEGTSNPNLYWYRQAAGRGLQLLFYSVGIGQISSEVPQNLSASRPQDRQFILSSKKLLLSDSGFYLCAWSVSRNTEAFFGQGTRLTVV.

The J gene is TRBJ2-3, the V gene TRBV19; 10 nucleotides agree with TRBD2. CDR1 LNHDA and CDR2 SQIVND come from the germline V gene (reference sequence). The CDR3 spans 14 residues. With V trimmed by 6 bases and J by 0 bases, 0 bases remained unmatched. The CDR3 DNA reads as TGTGCCAGTAGGACTAGCGGGAGCACAGATACGCAGTATTTT. Its translation is CASRTSGSTDTQYF. The whole variable domain, filled in from reference TRBV19 and TRBJ2-3, reads DGGITQSPKYLFRKEGQNVTLSCEQNLNHDAMYWYRQDPGQGLRLIYYSQIVNDFQKGDIAEGYSVSREKKESFPLTVTSAQKNPTAFYLCASRTSGSTDTQYFGPGTRLTVL.

The CDR3 spells CASSGRRAPDRDTQYF. The CDR3 DNA follows: TGTGCCAGCAGTGGCCGCCGGGCCCCGGATCGGGATACGCAGTATTTT. J is TRBJ2-3 and V is TRBV6-1, with no clear D. Trimming removed 4 bases from V and 6 bases from J, with 20 bases in between. The CDR3 length is 16 residues. Germline CDR1 and CDR2: MNHNS and SASEGT.

J is TRBJ2-7 and V is TRBV27; D not certain. V was trimmed by 2 bases and J by 4 bases, leaving 6 bases between them. The CDR3 spans 12 residues. The germline V gene has CDR1 MNHEY and CDR2 SMNVEV (reference sequence). CDR3 coding DNA: TGTGCCAGCAGTTTACAAGGGTACGAGCAGTACTTC. Translating gives CASSLQGYEQYF.

The genes are TRBV6-1 and TRBJ1-2; 7 bases are shared with TRBD1. The trim removed 5 bases at V and 9 bases at J, leaving 6 bases unmatched. Germline V gene data show CDR1 as MNHNS and CDR2 as SASEGT. CDR3 size: 12 residues. Here the CDR3 reads CASSSLRGSYTF. The CDR3 DNA reads TGTGCCAGCAGTTCCCTCAGGGGGAGCTACACCTTC.